This T cell receptor beta chain was sequenced during a study of blood T cell repertoires in COVID-19. Across the study: Sites across the United States, Italy and Spain contributed samples from acute and convalescent COVID-19. Sample material is recorded as cDNA or gDNA derived from T cells, B-cell-depleted T cells, or PBMCs.

In the original processing: Quantification of nucleated cells was approximated via reference gene primer amplification. Sequenced by immunoSEQ multiplex PCR; TCRdb stores in-frame clones only, minus some. That table furnishes V, J and clone size, whereas the DNA furnished D and trimming. The sample carries more than 50,000 clones, roughly 90% recorded once. The CDR3 covers 13 residues. Trimming pared 2 bases from V and 4 bases from J, leaving 8 bases between. Germline assignment: CDR1 PRHDT and CDR2 FYEKMQ (reference sequence). Sequencing was done on a sample of peripheral blood. V usage is TRBV13 and J usage is TRBJ1-2, with D hard to call. This TCR was sampled from a human donor in a cohort sampled during active COVID-19. This CDR3 reads CASSLITGYGYTF. The DNA for the CDR3 is TGTGCCAGCAGCTTAATAACGGGCTATGGCTACACCTTC.